This T cell receptor beta chain was recorded in a study of T cell responses to AZD1222 COVID-19 vaccine. For this clone: What it binds is not known.

General study points: In all cases, repertoires were sampled only after the peak T cell response. Donors were largely white British and mainly female; clonal diversity was possibly underestimated. Spike was spanned by vaccine-associated CD4 TCRs, with dominance at 160-218 and 743-854.

The V end lost 0 bases, the J end lost 4 bases, and 10 bases lay between the germline ends. Germline CDR1 SGHDT, CDR2 YYEEEE. This CDR3 has 14 amino acids. TCRdb's copy holds only in-frame clones and misses some; the assay was immunoSEQ multiplex PCR. The sample has some 100,000 clones, roughly 90% seen once. This sequence was found in an adult in good health. This sequence joins TRBV5-6 and TRBJ1-2; D gene unclear. The material was peripheral blood, obtained on day 0 of AZD1222 vaccination. CDR3: CASSLAGRTYGYTF. CDR3 DNA sequence: TGTGCCAGCAGCTTGGCGGGCAGAACCTATGGCTACACCTTC.